The clone carrying this TCR beta chain was observed a few times. No antigen is known for it. The CDR3 runs to 16 residues. V was shortened by 5 bases and J by 2 bases, with 16 bases between the two germline ends. Germline V gene data show CDR1 as LNHDA and CDR2 as SQIVND (reference sequence). The sample belongs to a study of cytomegalovirus exposure and HLA in healthy donors. Study-level points and caveats: TCR beta V- and J-gene trimming, according to a later analysis, was linked to a missense DCLRE1C variant.

The PCR used 60 Vbeta and 13 Jbeta primers. Profiled with immunoSEQ multiplex PCR; TCRdb holds only in-frame clones, not every one. Of about 230,000 clones in the sample, around 85% are singletons; the top ten hold about 1.2%. Sample: PBMCs. This TCR was sampled from a human donor in good health. The chain is built from TRBV19 and TRBJ1-5, with a weak D call TRBD1 (6 bases). Here the CDR3 reads CASSPGGGAGNQPQHF. The CDR3 bases are TGTGCCAGTAGTCCCGGCGGGGGGGCCGGCAATCAGCCCCAGCATTTT.